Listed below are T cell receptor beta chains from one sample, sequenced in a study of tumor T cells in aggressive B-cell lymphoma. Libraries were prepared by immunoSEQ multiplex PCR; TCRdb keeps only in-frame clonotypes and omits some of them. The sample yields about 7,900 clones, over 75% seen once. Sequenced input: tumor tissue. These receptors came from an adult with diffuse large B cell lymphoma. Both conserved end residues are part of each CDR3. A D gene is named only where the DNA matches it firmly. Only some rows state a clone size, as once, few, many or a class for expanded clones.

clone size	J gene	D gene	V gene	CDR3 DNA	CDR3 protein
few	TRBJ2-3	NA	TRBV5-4	TGTGCCAGCAGCTTAAACTCCGGGTCCGCAGATACGCAGTATTTT	CASSLNSGSADTQYF
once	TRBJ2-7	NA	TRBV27	TGTGCCAGTCAGGGTCTCAACTACGAGCAGTACTTC	CASQGLNYEQYF
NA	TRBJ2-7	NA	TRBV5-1	TGCGCCAGCAGCTTGGGTCTCTACGAGCAGTACTTC	CASSLGLYEQYF
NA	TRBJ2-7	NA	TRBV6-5	TGTGCCACCATTCCCCGAGCGGCATCCTACGAGCAGTACTTC	CATIPRAASYEQYF
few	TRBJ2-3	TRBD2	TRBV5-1	TGCGCCAGCAGCCTTGGCCTAGCGGGAGGGACAGATACGCAGTATTTT	CASSLGLAGGTDTQYF
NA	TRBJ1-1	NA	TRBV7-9	TGTGCCAGCAGCCAAGGAGGGTTAGTTATGAACACTGAAGCTTTCTTT	CASSQGGLVMNTEAFF
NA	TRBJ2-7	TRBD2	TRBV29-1	TGCAGCGTTGAAGGTAAAGCGGGAGCAGGGTACGAGCAGTACTTC	CSVEGKAGAGYEQYF
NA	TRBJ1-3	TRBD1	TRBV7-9	TGTGCCAGCAGCCCCCCCGAGACAGGGGGATCTGGAAACACCATATATTTT	CASSPPETGGSGNTIYF
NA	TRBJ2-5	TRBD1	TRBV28	TGTGCCAGCAGTGGGACAGGTGACGTAGGGGAGGCCCAGTACTTC	CASSGTGDVGEAQYF
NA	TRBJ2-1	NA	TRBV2	TGTGCTAGTAGTGAACCCCTAAGCACTTACAATGAGCAGTTCTTC	CASSEPLSTYNEQFF
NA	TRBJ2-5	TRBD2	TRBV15	TGTGCCACCAGCAAGGGACTAGCGGGAGGGCTGGCGACCCAGTACTTC	CATSKGLAGGLATQYF
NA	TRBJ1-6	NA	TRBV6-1	TGTGCCAGCAAAGGACAGATCAATTCACCCCTCCACTTT	CASKGQINSPLHF
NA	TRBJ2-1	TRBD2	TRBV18	TGTGCCAGCTCATCTAGGACTAGCGGGAACTACAATGAGCAGTTCTTC	CASSSRTSGNYNEQFF
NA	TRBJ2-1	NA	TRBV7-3	TGTGCCAGCAGCTTAACGCCTAGAAAAGGCAATGAGCAGTTCTTC	CASSLTPRKGNEQFF
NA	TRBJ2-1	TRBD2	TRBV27	TGTGCCAGCAGTTTACTAGCGGAGTCCTACAATGAGCAGTTCTTC	CASSLLAESYNEQFF
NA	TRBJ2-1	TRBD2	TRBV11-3	TGTGCCAGCAGTTTAAGCAGCCTAGCGGGAGTTGAGCAGTTCTTC	CASSLSSLAGVEQFF
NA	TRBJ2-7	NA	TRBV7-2	TGTGCCAGCAGCTTATTGACAGAGCTCGAGCAGTACTTC	CASSLLTELEQYF
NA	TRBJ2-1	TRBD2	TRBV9	TGTGCCAGCAGCGAAACGGGAGGGATCTACAATGAGCAGTTCTTC	CASSETGGIYNEQFF
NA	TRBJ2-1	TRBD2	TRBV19	TGTGCCAGTAGGAAGACTAGCGGGCCCGACAATGAGCAGTTCTTC	CASRKTSGPDNEQFF
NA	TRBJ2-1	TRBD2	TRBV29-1	TGCAGCGTTGAAGATATCGACGGGGGGGATTACAATGAGCAGTTCTTC	CSVEDIDGGDYNEQFF
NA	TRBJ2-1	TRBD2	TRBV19	TGTGCCAGTGGTAGAGTTCCTAGCGGGAGGGCCATCAATGAGCAGTTCTTC	CASGRVPSGRAINEQFF
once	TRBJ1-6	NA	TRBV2	TGTGCCAGCAGTCCCCGGACAAATTCACCCCTCCACTTT	CASSPRTNSPLHF
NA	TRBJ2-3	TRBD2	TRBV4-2	TGTGCCAGCAGCCAACCTCGGCTAGCGGGTGGCACAGATACGCAGTATTTT	CASSQPRLAGGTDTQYF
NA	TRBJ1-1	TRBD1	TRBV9	TGTGCCAGCAGCGACCAGGGGGGCAACACTGAAGCTTTCTTT	CASSDQGGNTEAFF